This is a list of T cell receptor beta chains from one sample in a study of early T cells in non-severe SARS-CoV-2 infection. A single record per CDR3 protein comes from TCRdb applying MiXCR to the 5' RACE reads. Seen here are fewer than 80,000 distinct CDR3 sequences, about 11% observed once, and the top ten hold around 12%. Sequencing used whole blood, obtained at baseline. Source of these receptors: an adult who was a healthcare worker with PCR-confirmed SARS-CoV-2 infection or an uninfected control (not recorded which). CDR3s include the opening cysteine and the closing phenylalanine or tryptophan. The order of the fields is D gene, J gene, V gene, clone size, CDR3 protein, CDR3 DNA. D genes are given only for firm matches. For some rows the clone size is stated as once, few or many, or as a class when expanded; others skip it.

.	TRBJ2-1	TRBV29-1	few	CSVEQSSYNEQFF	TGCAGCGTTGAGCAGAGCTCCTACAATGAGCAGTTCTTC
.	TRBJ2-5	TRBV28	many	CASSLPHPGRQETQYF	TGTGCCAGCAGTTTGCCCCACCCTGGCAGGCAAGAGACCCAGTACTTC
.	TRBJ1-5	TRBV10-3	many	CATRGEYSNQPQHF	TGTGCCACCAGAGGGGAGTATAGCAATCAGCCCCAGCATTTT
TRBD2	TRBJ2-7	TRBV5-6	few	CASSSAGTSVPYEQYF	TGTGCCAGCAGTTCTGCCGGGACTAGCGTTCCCTACGAGCAGTACTTC
.	TRBJ1-2	TRBV5-4	few	CASSGTRQNYGYTF	TGTGCCAGCAGCGGGACCCGGCAGAACTATGGCTACACCTTC
.	TRBJ2-7	TRBV3-1	many	CASSRGEAYEQYF	TGTGCCAGCAGCCGGGGGGAGGCCTACGAGCAGTACTTC
.	TRBJ2-5	TRBV20-1	few	CSARDPRRLQETQYF	TGCAGTGCTAGAGATCCCAGAAGACTTCAAGAGACCCAGTACTTC
TRBD1	TRBJ1-5	TRBV7-2	few	CASSLTGEGQPQHF	TGTGCCAGCAGCCTGACAGGGGAGGGACAGCCCCAGCATTTT
TRBD1	TRBJ2-1	TRBV7-9	few	CASSTNPGQGLNEQFF	TGTGCCAGCAGCACCAATCCGGGACAGGGTCTCAATGAGCAGTTCTTC
TRBD2	TRBJ2-3	TRBV7-9	.	CASSTSGGSDTQYF	TGTGCCAGCAGTACTAGCGGGGGATCGGATACGCAGTATTTT
TRBD2	TRBJ2-4	TRBV30	many	CAWSSWGSGGASTKNIQYF	TGTGCCTGGAGTTCCTGGGGTAGCGGGGGGGCCTCGACCAAAAACATTCAGTACTTC
TRBD1	TRBJ2-7	TRBV18	many	CASSTDRVVGYF	TGTGCCAGCTCAACGGACAGGGTAGTAGGATACTTC
.	TRBJ2-3	TRBV6-1	few	CASTPRGGSTDTQYF	TGTGCCAGCACCCCCAGAGGTGGGAGCACAGATACGCAGTATTTT
.	TRBJ2-7	TRBV29-1	.	CSVAVGQSGYEQYF	TGCAGCGTTGCGGTAGGACAGTCCGGCTACGAGCAGTACTTC
.	TRBJ2-3	TRBV6-4	many	CASSEHPQADTQYF	TGTGCCAGCAGTGAGCACCCCCAGGCAGATACGCAGTATTTT
.	TRBJ2-5	TRBV5-5	.	CASSLGAQGTQYF	TGTGCCAGCAGCTTGGGGGCGCAGGGGACCCAGTACTTC
.	TRBJ2-5	TRBV20-1	few	CSARAGGWETQYF	TGCAGTGCTAGAGCGGGGGGCTGGGAGACCCAGTACTTC
.	TRBJ2-6	TRBV4-1	.	CASSQEGSGANVLTF	TGCGCCAGCAGCCAAGAAGGCTCTGGGGCCAACGTCCTGACTTTC
TRBD1	TRBJ1-1	TRBV28	.	CASIRTGGSREAFF	TGTGCCAGCATCCGGACAGGGGGCTCCCGAGAAGCTTTCTTT
.	TRBJ2-1	TRBV30	many	CAWRQRGQSNEQFF	TGTGCCTGGAGACAAAGGGGACAAAGCAATGAGCAGTTCTTC
.	TRBJ1-1	TRBV7-3	once	CASSLSGPTEAFF	TGTGCCAGCAGCTTAAGTGGCCCCACTGAAGCTTTCTTT
.	TRBJ2-1	TRBV3-1	many	CASSQVFSPDSGEQFF	TGTGCCAGCAGCCAGGTATTCAGCCCCGATTCGGGTGAGCAGTTCTTC
TRBD2	TRBJ2-1	TRBV20-1	.	CSAPWTSGIYNEQFF	TGCAGTGCCCCTTGGACTAGCGGGATCTACAATGAGCAGTTCTTC
.	TRBJ2-4	TRBV29-1	few	CSVEHLQNIQYF	TGCAGCGTTGAGCATCTTCAAAACATTCAGTACTTC
.	TRBJ2-1	TRBV6-5	many	CASSLTHARLNEQFF	TGTGCCAGCAGCCTTACCCATGCCAGACTCAATGAGCAGTTCTTC
TRBD2	TRBJ2-3	TRBV7-3	.	CASSLNPGLGDTQYF	TGTGCCAGCAGCTTAAATCCGGGACTAGGAGATACGCAGTATTTT
TRBD1	TRBJ1-3	TRBV12-3/TRBV12-4	few	CASSPLRQGTIYF	TGTGCCAGCAGTCCCCTAAGACAGGGGACCATATATTTT
TRBD2	TRBJ2-3	TRBV9	many	CASSGSGGRTDTQYF	TGTGCCAGCAGCGGGAGCGGGGGAAGAACAGATACGCAGTATTTT
.	TRBJ2-7	TRBV12-3/TRBV12-4	.	CASSLAGTPGYEQYF	TGTGCCAGCAGTTTAGCGGGGACTCCGGGCTACGAGCAGTACTTC
.	TRBJ2-7	TRBV3-1	.	CASSTRAEQYF	TGTGCCAGCAGCACCAGGGCCGAGCAGTACTTC
.	TRBJ1-2	TRBV11-2	many	CASSHEGDGYTF	TGTGCCAGCAGCCATGAGGGAGATGGCTACACCTTC
.	TRBJ1-4	TRBV12-3/TRBV12-4	many	CATGLNEKLFF	TGTGCCACCGGTCTAAATGAAAAACTGTTTTTT
.	TRBJ2-7	TRBV10-3	.	CAISEQAYEQYF	TGTGCCATCAGTGAGCAAGCCTACGAGCAGTACTTC
TRBD2	TRBJ2-3	TRBV28	.	CASSSSSGGTDTQYF	TGTGCCAGCAGTTCCTCTAGCGGGGGGACAGATACGCAGTATTTT
TRBD1	TRBJ1-5	TRBV12-3/TRBV12-4	many	CASSLDGTGRQPQHF	TGTGCCAGCAGTTTAGACGGGACAGGCAGGCAGCCCCAGCATTTT
.	TRBJ2-6	TRBV7-9	.	CASSWKSGIRSGANVLTF	TGTGCCAGCAGCTGGAAGTCTGGCATTAGGTCTGGGGCCAACGTCCTGACTTTC
.	TRBJ1-1	TRBV5-1	few	CASSLWPANKRDEAFF	TGCGCCAGCAGCTTGTGGCCGGCTAATAAGCGGGATGAAGCTTTCTTT
TRBD1	TRBJ2-7	TRBV4-2	.	CASSQDGTGNYEQYF	TGTGCCAGCAGCCAAGATGGGACAGGGAACTACGAGCAGTACTTC
.	TRBJ1-1	TRBV5-1	many	CASSSTGILNTEAFF	TGCGCCAGCAGCTCCACAGGGATTTTGAACACTGAAGCTTTCTTT
.	TRBJ1-2	TRBV20-1	.	CSAPPGGVGSTF	TGCAGTGCTCCACCCGGGGGGGTGGGGTCCACCTTC
.	TRBJ1-1	TRBV28	many	CASKMGGRAEAFF	TGTGCCAGCAAAATGGGGGGCCGCGCTGAAGCTTTCTTT
.	TRBJ2-7	TRBV7-2	.	CASSSRRIEQYF	TGTGCCAGCAGCTCTCGAAGGATCGAGCAGTACTTC
TRBD1	TRBJ1-5	TRBV18	many	CASSHRGGDNQPQHF	TGTGCCAGCTCTCACAGGGGAGGCGACAATCAGCCCCAGCATTTT
.	TRBJ1-3	TRBV6-5	many	CASRYRAAGNTIYF	TGTGCCAGCAGATACAGGGCGGCTGGAAACACCATATATTTT
.	TRBJ2-2	TRBV6-2/TRBV6-3	.	CASSYSRIPTGELFF	TGTGCCAGCAGTTACTCAAGAATCCCTACCGGGGAGCTGTTTTTT
.	TRBJ2-3	TRBV5-1	.	CASSSSGTIGSDTQYF	TGCGCCAGCAGCTCCTCCGGGACGATCGGGTCAGATACGCAGTATTTT
.	TRBJ2-2	TRBV12-3/TRBV12-4	few	CASSLRTGWPGELFF	TGTGCCAGCAGTTTACGGACGGGGTGGCCCGGGGAGCTGTTTTTT
.	TRBJ1-1	TRBV11-3	few	CASSPQGKDTEAFF	TGTGCCAGCAGCCCCCAGGGGAAGGACACTGAAGCTTTCTTT
TRBD1	TRBJ2-7	TRBV4-1	few	CASSLQTGLEQYF	TGCGCCAGCAGCCTCCAGACAGGGCTCGAGCAGTACTTC